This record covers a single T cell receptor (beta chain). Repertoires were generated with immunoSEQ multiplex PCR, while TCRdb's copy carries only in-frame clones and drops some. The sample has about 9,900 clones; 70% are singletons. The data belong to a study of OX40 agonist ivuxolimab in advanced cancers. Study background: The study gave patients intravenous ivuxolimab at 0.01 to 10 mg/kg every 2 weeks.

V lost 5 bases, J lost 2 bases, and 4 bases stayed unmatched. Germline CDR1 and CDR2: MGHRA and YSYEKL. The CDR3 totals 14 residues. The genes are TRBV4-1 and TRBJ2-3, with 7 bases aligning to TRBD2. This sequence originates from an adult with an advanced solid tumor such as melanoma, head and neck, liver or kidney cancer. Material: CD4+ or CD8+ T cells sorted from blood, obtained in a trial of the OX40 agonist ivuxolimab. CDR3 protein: CASSSGLITDTQYF. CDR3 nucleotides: TGCGCCAGCAGCTCGGGACTAATCACAGATACGCAGTATTTT.